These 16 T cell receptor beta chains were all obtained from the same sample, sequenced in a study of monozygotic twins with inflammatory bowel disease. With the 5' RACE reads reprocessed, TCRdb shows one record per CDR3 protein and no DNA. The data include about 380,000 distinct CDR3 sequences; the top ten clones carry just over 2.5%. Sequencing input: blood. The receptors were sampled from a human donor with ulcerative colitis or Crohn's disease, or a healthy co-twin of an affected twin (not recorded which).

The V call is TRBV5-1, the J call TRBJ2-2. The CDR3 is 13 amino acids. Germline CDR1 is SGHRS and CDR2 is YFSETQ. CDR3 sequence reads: CASSPQTPGELFF.

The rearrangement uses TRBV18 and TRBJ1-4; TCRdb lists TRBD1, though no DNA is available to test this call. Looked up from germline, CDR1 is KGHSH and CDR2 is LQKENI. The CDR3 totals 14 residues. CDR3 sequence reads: CASSPRAQGEKLFF.

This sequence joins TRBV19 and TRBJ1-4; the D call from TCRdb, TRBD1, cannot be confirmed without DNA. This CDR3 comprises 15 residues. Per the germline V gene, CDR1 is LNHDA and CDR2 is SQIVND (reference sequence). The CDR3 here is CASTISRGSNEKLFF.

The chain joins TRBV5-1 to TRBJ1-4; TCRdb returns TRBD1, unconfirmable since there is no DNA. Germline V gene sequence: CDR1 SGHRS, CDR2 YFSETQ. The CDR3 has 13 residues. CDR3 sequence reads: CASSIPQGQELFF.

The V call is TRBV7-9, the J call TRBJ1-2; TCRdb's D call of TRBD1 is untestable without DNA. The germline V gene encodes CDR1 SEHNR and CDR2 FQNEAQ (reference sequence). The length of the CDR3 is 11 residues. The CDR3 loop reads CASSSGQGRTF.

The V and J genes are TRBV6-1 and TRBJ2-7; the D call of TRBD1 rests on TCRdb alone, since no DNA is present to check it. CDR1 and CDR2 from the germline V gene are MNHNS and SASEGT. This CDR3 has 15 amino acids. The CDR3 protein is CASSDPTGGYYEQYF.

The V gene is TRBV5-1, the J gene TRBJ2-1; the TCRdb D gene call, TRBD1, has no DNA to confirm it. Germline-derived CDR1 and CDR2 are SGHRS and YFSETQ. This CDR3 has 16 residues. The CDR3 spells CASSLLGGDPYNEQFF.

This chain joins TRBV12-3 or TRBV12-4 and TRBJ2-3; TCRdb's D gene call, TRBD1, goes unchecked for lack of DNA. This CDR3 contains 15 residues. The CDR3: CASSLGDTRTDTQYF.

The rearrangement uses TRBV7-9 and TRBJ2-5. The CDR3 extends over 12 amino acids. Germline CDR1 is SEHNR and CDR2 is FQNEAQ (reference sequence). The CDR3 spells CASRAFQETQYF. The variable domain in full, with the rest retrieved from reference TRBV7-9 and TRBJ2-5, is DTGVSQNPRHKITKRGQNVTFRCDPISEHNRLYWYRQTLGQGPEFLTYFQNEAQLEKSRLLSDRFSAERPKGSFSTLEIQRTEQGDSAMYLCASRAFQETQYFGPGTRLLVL.

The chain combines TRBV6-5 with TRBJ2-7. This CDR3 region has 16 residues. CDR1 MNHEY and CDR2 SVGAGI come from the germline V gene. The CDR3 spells CASSYVLTGAAYEQYF.

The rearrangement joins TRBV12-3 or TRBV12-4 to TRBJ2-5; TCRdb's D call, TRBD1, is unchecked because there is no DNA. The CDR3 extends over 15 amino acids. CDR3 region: CASSTGQWSPETQYF.

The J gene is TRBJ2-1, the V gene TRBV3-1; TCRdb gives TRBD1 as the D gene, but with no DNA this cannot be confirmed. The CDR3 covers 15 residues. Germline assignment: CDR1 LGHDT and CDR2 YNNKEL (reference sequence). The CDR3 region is CASSQGVSSYNEQFF.

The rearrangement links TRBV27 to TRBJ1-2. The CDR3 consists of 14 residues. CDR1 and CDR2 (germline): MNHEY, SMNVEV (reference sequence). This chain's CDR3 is CASSAPAPYYGYTF.

The CDR3 loop reads CASSLDRTQQYF. The chain links TRBV7-2 to TRBJ2-7. The CDR3 is made up of 12 amino acids. Germline V CDR1 and CDR2: SGHTA, FQGNSA.

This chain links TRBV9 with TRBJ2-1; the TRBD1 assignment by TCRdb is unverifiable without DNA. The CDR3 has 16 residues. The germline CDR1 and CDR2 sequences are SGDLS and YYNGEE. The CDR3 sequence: CASSVGGGTSYNEQFF.

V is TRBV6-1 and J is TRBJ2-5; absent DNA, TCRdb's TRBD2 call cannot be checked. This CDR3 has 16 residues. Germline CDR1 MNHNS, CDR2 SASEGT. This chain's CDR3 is CASSRRGGSSQETQYF.